The clone carrying this T cell receptor beta chain appeared a single time. The sample originates from a study of OX40 agonist ivuxolimab in advanced cancers. Libraries were prepared by immunoSEQ multiplex PCR; TCRdb keeps only in-frame clonotypes and omits some of them. The table lists more than 90,000 clones, roughly 83% of them singletons. With 2 bases clipped from V and 3 bases from J, the junction kept 11 bases outside the gene matches. Germline V CDR1 and CDR2: ENHRY, SYGVKD. The CDR3 has 17 amino acids. The receptor comes from an adult with an advanced solid tumor such as melanoma, head and neck, liver or kidney cancer. The rearrangement links TRBV10-3 to TRBJ1-2; 8 bases align to TRBD1. Sequences were derived from CD4+ or CD8+ T cells sorted from blood, sampled in a trial of the OX40 agonist ivuxolimab. CDR3 residues: CAISEGTTGGVDYGYTF. DNA for the CDR3: TGTGCCATCAGTGAGGGAACAACAGGGGGAGTGGACTATGGCTACACCTTC.